These 16 T cell receptor beta chains originate from one sample sequenced in a study of T-cell reconstitution after alpha-beta-depleted transplantation in children. Unique molecular identifiers were incorporated into the prepared TCRbeta library. TCRdb ran MiXCR on the PCR reads and lists one entry per CDR3 protein. Here the sample spans about a million distinct CDR3 sequences, about 30% being singletons. Sequencing was performed on PBMCs, mostly from graft donor cells, taken 360 days after TCRalphabeta/CD19-depleted stem cell transplant. The source of these receptors is a boy under three years old who had a stem cell transplant for SCID, so the T cells may come from the graft donor.

The sample holds a few counts of this clonotype. CDR3 sequence: CASTSVADRNNEQFF. The CDR3, as DNA: TGTGCCAGCACTTCCGTGGCGGACCGAAACAATGAGCAGTTCTTC. V is TRBV7-2 and J is TRBJ2-1; unclear D gene. The germline V and J ends were trimmed by 7 bases and 5 bases, with 18 bases remaining between them. Germline CDR1 is SGHTA and CDR2 is FQGNSA. The CDR3 has 15 amino acids.

This chain links TRBV7-6 with TRBJ2-7; D uncertain. Germline V lookup: CDR1 SGHVS, CDR2 FNYEAQ. Between the trimmed V and J ends, which lost 1 base and 2 bases, there was a span of 12 bases. The CDR3 is 15 amino acids. This chain's CDR3 is CASSLVPIPTYEQYF. DNA of the CDR3: TGTGCCAGCAGCTTAGTGCCGATCCCAACCTACGAGCAGTACTTC.

This clonotype was recorded a few times. The chain couples TRBV5-1 to TRBJ1-6; D is unresolved. Trimming stripped 4 bases from V and 8 bases from J, with 10 bases between. The germline CDR1 and CDR2 sequences are SGHRS and YFSETQ. The CDR3 is 13 amino acids. The CDR3 DNA reads TGCGCCAGCAGCCCTGAGACATATTCACCCCTCCACTTT. Amino acid sequence: CASSPETYSPLHF. Combining the CDR3 with reference TRBV5-1 and TRBJ1-6 gives the whole variable domain KAGVTQTPRYLIKTRGQQVTLSCSPISGHRSVSWYQQTPGQGLQFLFEYFSETQRNKGNFPGRFSGRQFSNSRSEMNVSTLELGDSALYLCASSPETYSPLHFGNGTRLTVT.

The chain is built from TRBV19 and TRBJ1-2; 8 bases fit TRBD1. This CDR3 spans 16 amino acids. Trimming removed 7 bases from V and 3 bases from J; junction bases left unmatched: 13. CDR1 and CDR2 from the germline V gene are LNHDA and SQIVND (reference sequence). The CDR3 reads CASTSPRQGKDYGYTF. For the CDR3, the DNA is TGTGCCAGTACCTCCCCCCGACAGGGGAAGGACTATGGCTACACCTTC.

This clonotype showed up many times. CDR3 region: CASSYSLTGSDYGYTF. CDR3 nucleotide sequence: TGTGCCAGCAGCTACTCATTGACAGGGTCAGACTATGGCTACACCTTC. The rearrangement uses TRBV7-2 and TRBJ1-2; 7 nucleotides agree with TRBD1. This CDR3 has 16 residues. Germline lookup yields CDR1 SGHTA and CDR2 FQGNSA. V dropped 4 bases and J dropped 3; count of bases not matched to a gene: 11.

The rearrangement links TRBV27 to TRBJ2-1; 11 bases match TRBD1. Germline trimming cut 5 bases from V and 6 bases from J; bases unmatched to any gene: 6. CDR3 length: 15 residues. Germline-derived CDR1 and CDR2 are MNHEY and SMNVEV (reference sequence). The CDR3 here is CASSPGQGGGNEQFF. The CDR3 nucleotides are TGTGCCAGCAGTCCGGGACAGGGGGGCGGCAATGAGCAGTTCTTC.

This clonotype was observed a handful of times. This sequence joins TRBV12-3 or TRBV12-4 and TRBJ2-4, with a possible D match to TRBD2 (5 bases). The CDR3 covers 13 residues. V gave up 5 bases and J gave up 6 bases, with 11 bases separating them. Here the CDR3 reads CASSTDYLNIQYF. The CDR3 coding sequence is TGTGCCAGCAGTACAGACTACCTAAACATTCAGTACTTC.

The chain is built from TRBV14 and TRBJ2-3, with D tentatively TRBD2 (5 bases). Looked up from germline, CDR1 is SGHDN and CDR2 is FVKESK. The CDR3 contains 14 residues. V was clipped by 0 bases and J by 6 bases, with 10 bases between them. CDR3 sequence reads: CASSQDQEVDTQYF. The CDR3 DNA sequence: TGTGCCAGCAGCCAAGACCAGGAGGTGGATACGCAGTATTTT.

The genes are TRBV11-2 and TRBJ2-2, with D possibly TRBD2 on 5 matching bases. The germline CDR1 and CDR2 sequences are SGHAT and FQNNGV. V was trimmed by 5 bases and J by 5 bases, leaving 18 bases between them. CDR3 length: 16 residues. This CDR3 is CASSPFGRGVTGELFF. The CDR3 DNA is TGTGCCAGCAGCCCTTTTGGCCGGGGAGTGACCGGGGAGCTGTTTTTT.

The chain recombines TRBV9 with TRBJ1-1; possible D gene TRBD1, 6 bases. V was clipped by 3 bases and J by 13 bases, with 19 bases between them. The length of the CDR3 is 13 residues. Germline CDR1 SGDLS, CDR2 YYNGEE. In nucleotides, the CDR3 is TGTGCCAGCAGCGCCCGACAGGAAGAATTAGGTTTCTTT. Its protein is CASSARQEELGFF.

The gene calls are TRBV21-1 and TRBJ2-4. TRBV21-1 is designated a pseudogene. The CDR3 consists of 17 residues. CDR3 in DNA: TGTGCCAGCAGCAAAGAATTTGAGGAGCCAGCCAAAAACATTCAGTACTTC. Its translation: CASSKEFEEPAKNIQYF.

The sample holds a few counts of this clonotype. As DNA, the CDR3 is TGTGCCAGCAGCCCCTCAGGGAGCGCTGAAGCTTTCTTT. This codes for CASSPSGSAEAFF. The chain links TRBV7-3 to TRBJ1-1; tentative D call: TRBD1 (5 bases). Germline V gene sequence: CDR1 SGHTA, CDR2 FQGTGA. This CDR3 is 13 amino acids long. V was cut by 5 bases and J by 6 bases, with 13 bases left in between.

This chain connects TRBV20-1 to TRBJ1-4; tentative D call: TRBD1 (5 bases). The CDR3 runs to 13 residues. Germline CDR1 is DFQATT and CDR2 is SNEGSKA (reference sequence). V dropped 4 bases and J dropped 2 bases, with 8 bases sitting between them. The CDR3 loop reads CSAMGVTNEKLFF. CDR3 nucleotides: TGCAGTGCTATGGGGGTGACTAATGAAAAACTGTTTTTT.

This sequence joins TRBV20-1 and TRBJ2-3; the D is unclear. This CDR3 spans 19 amino acids. V lost 1 base and J lost 9, with 32 bases in between. Per the germline V gene, CDR1 is DFQATT and CDR2 is SNEGSKA (reference sequence). In DNA, the CDR3 is TGCAGTGCTAGAGTAGGAGTACAGCCTACTCCTCCCTATTACAAGACGCAGTATTTT. Protein product: CSARVGVQPTPPYYKTQYF.

This clonotype was observed a few times. The V gene is TRBV21-1, the J gene TRBJ2-1; TRBD1, as called in the table, went unchecked against the DNA. TRBV21-1 is labeled a pseudogene. The CDR3 extends over 15 amino acids. The CDR3 bases are TGTGCCAGCTATCCAAATGGGCGGAACTACAATGAGCAGTTCTTC. Translated: CASYPNGRNYNEQFF.

The chain joins TRBV18 to TRBJ1-5; 8 bases align to TRBD1. Germline loops: CDR1 KGHSH, CDR2 LQKENI. This CDR3 region has 16 residues. Trimming at V came to 6 bases and at J to 7 bases, leaving 14 bases not matched to a gene. The CDR3 DNA reads as TGTGCCAGCTCCGTGGGACAGGCCCACTCCGGCCAGCCCCAGCATTTT. Translation gives CASSVGQAHSGQPQHF.